Following are 22 T cell receptor beta chains from one sample sequenced in a study of cytomegalovirus exposure and HLA in healthy donors listed by TCRdb under 2017. Receptors were amplified or captured by the immunoSEQ multiplex PCR assay. Imported from immuneACCESS, the table was reduced by TCRdb to in-frame sequences with V and J called. These copies leave out some clones; in studies compared against another copy, an unresolved V gene accounts for under half, and the cause of the remainder is not known. The sample records about 400,000 clones, more than 80% of which are singletons. 0.8% to 0.85% of the sample belongs to the ten largest clones. The sequencing sample was made of PBMCs. These receptors came from a woman younger than 35 in good health and CMV-seronegative.

This clone was seen just once. This rearrangement joins TRBV4-1 to TRBJ2-1, with D maybe TRBD1 (6 bases). Trimming took off 0 bases at V and 8 bases at J, with 8 bases between the two ends. Germline assignment: CDR1 MGHRA and CDR2 YSYEKL. CDR3 size: 13 residues. The CDR3: CASSQEGAHEQFF. CDR3 in DNA: TGCGCCAGCAGCCAAGAGGGGGCACATGAGCAGTTCTTC.

The chain is built from TRBV14 and TRBJ2-6; possibly TRBD2 for D (5 bases). Germline V gene sequence: CDR1 SGHDN, CDR2 FVKESK. The CDR3 is made up of 19 amino acids. Trimming cost V 0 bases and J 4 bases, with 19 bases left between them. CDR3 amino acids: CASSQDIGSHPGGANVLTF. For the CDR3, the DNA is TGTGCCAGCAGCCAAGATATAGGGAGCCACCCAGGCGGGGCCAACGTCCTGACTTTC. The full variable domain, rest sourced from reference TRBV14 and TRBJ2-6, is EAGVTQFPSHSVIEKGQTVTLRCDPISGHDNLYWYRRVMGKEIKFLLHFVKESKQDESGMPNNRFLAERTGGTYSTLKVQPAELEDSGVYFCASSQDIGSHPGGANVLTFGAGSRLTVL.

The V call is TRBV27, the J call TRBJ1-5; D gene uncertain. CDR3 size: 13 residues. The V gene's germline CDR1 is MNHEY and CDR2 SMNVEV (reference sequence). The germline V and J ends were trimmed by 6 bases and 7 bases, with 13 bases remaining between them. DNA of the CDR3: TGTGCCAGCAGCCCGGGTTGGTACCAGCCCCAGCATTTT. Translated: CASSPGWYQPQHF.

The chain has TRBV2 and TRBJ1-1; the D is unclear. This CDR3 is built from 15 residues. V lost 4 bases and J lost 1, with 13 bases in between. Per germline, CDR1 SNHLY and CDR2 FYNNEI. CDR3 amino acids: CASSARQIGNTEAFF. The CDR3 DNA is TGTGCCAGCAGTGCCCGACAAATCGGGAACACTGAAGCTTTCTTT.

The J gene is TRBJ1-2, the V gene TRBV6-1, with 7 positions matching TRBD1. CDR3 length: 14 residues. Germline V gene sequence: CDR1 MNHNS, CDR2 SASEGT. V was clipped by 1 base and J by 4 bases; unmatched bases: 3. The CDR3 DNA sequence: TGTGCCAGCAGTGAAGATGCAGGGGGCTATGGCTACACCTTC. This codes for CASSEDAGGYGYTF.

This clone was seen once. The rearrangement links TRBV7-8 to TRBJ1-2, with D maybe TRBD1 (6 bases). This CDR3 is built from 14 residues. The germline CDR1 and CDR2 sequences are SGHVS and FQNEAQ. V was cut by 6 bases and J by 2 bases, with 13 bases left in between. DNA for the CDR3: TGTGCCAGCAGTCCAACCACAGGGAACTATGGCTACACCTTC. It is translated as CASSPTTGNYGYTF.

The chain couples TRBV29-1 to TRBJ2-5; TRBD1 aligns across 8 bases. From germline, CDR1 is SQVTM and CDR2 ANQGSEA. The V segment lost 3 bases and the J segment 0 bases; nucleotides outside the gene matches: 6. This CDR3 has 15 amino acids. CDR3 sequence (DNA): TGCAGCGTTGAGAGGTCAGGGGGCTACCAAGAGACCCAGTACTTC. Its translation: CSVERSGGYQETQYF.

The J gene is TRBJ2-5, the V gene TRBV6-5, with TRBD1 matching over 7 bases. The germline CDR1 and CDR2 sequences are MNHEY and SVGAGI. V lost 6 bases and J lost 4; bases outside the gene matches: 2. This CDR3 is built from 12 residues. The chain's CDR3 is CASSAGGETQYF. Here the CDR3 DNA reads TGTGCCAGCAGCGCAGGGGGAGAGACCCAGTACTTC.

The chain uses TRBV5-1 and TRBJ2-7; TRBD1 might be the D (7 bases). The CDR3 covers 15 residues. With 4 bases removed from V and 4 bases from J, the gap between germline ends came to 18 bases. From germline, CDR1 is SGHRS and CDR2 YFSETQ. The CDR3 reads CASSTGDSTWYEQYF. The CDR3 nucleotides are TGCGCCAGCAGCACGGGGGACAGCACATGGTACGAGCAGTACTTC. Full variable domain (rest looked up from reference TRBV5-1 and TRBJ2-7): KAGVTQTPRYLIKTRGQQVTLSCSPISGHRSVSWYQQTPGQGLQFLFEYFSETQRNKGNFPGRFSGRQFSNSRSEMNVSTLELGDSALYLCASSTGDSTWYEQYFGPGTRLTVT.

J is TRBJ1-1 and V is TRBV6-1, with D possibly matching TRBD1 (6 bases). This CDR3 has 13 amino acids. Germline lookup yields CDR1 MNHNS and CDR2 SASEGT. V lost 4 bases and J lost 4, with 10 bases in between. The CDR3 here is CASSGTGITEAFF. The CDR3 DNA reads as TGTGCCAGCAGTGGAACAGGGATCACTGAAGCTTTCTTT.

V usage is TRBV5-1 and J usage is TRBJ2-7, with TRBD2 matching over 9 bases. CDR3 length equals 14 residues. V trimming: 4 bases; J trimming: 7 bases; junction bases outside the gene matches: 9. From germline, CDR1 is SGHRS and CDR2 YFSETQ. This CDR3 reads CASSPAGGREEQYF. Written as DNA, the CDR3 is TGCGCCAGCAGCCCAGCGGGGGGCCGGGAGGAGCAGTACTTC.

This sequence joins TRBV19 and TRBJ2-2, with D possibly being TRBD2 (6 bases). The CDR3 length is 15 residues. V lost 3 bases to trimming and J lost 2 bases, with 10 bases between them. Germline V lookup: CDR1 LNHDA, CDR2 SQIVND (reference sequence). Here the CDR3 reads CASSIVGTNTGELFF. The CDR3 bases are TGTGCCAGTAGTATTGTCGGGACTAACACCGGGGAGCTGTTTTTT.

The chain joins TRBV28 to TRBJ1-3; D is possibly TRBD1 (5 bases). The germline V gene encodes CDR1 MDHEN and CDR2 SYDVKM. This CDR3 comprises 15 residues. The V end was cut by 2 bases, the J end by 0 bases, with 8 bases between. The CDR3 bases are TGTGCCAGCAGTTTAATGACAGCCTCTGGAAACACCATATATTTT. Translated, it gives CASSLMTASGNTIYF.

The CDR3 DNA is TGCGCCAGCAGCCAAGTGCGGGGCAATCAGCCCCAGCATTTT. Amino acid sequence: CASSQVRGNQPQHF. This chain links TRBV4-1 with TRBJ1-5; D is uncertain. V was cut by 1 base and J by 2 bases, with 6 bases left in between. Germline V gene data show CDR1 as MGHRA and CDR2 as YSYEKL. The CDR3 has 14 residues.

The chain couples TRBV4-1 to TRBJ1-4, with TRBD1 identical over 7 bases. The CDR3 runs 15 residues. Germline V lookup: CDR1 MGHRA, CDR2 YSYEKL. V was pared by 4 bases and J by 2 bases, with 4 bases of the junction left unmatched. The CDR3 here is CASSPLGQTNEKLFF. CDR3 in DNA: TGCGCCAGCAGCCCTTTGGGACAGACTAATGAAAAACTGTTTTTT.

The chain combines TRBV2 with TRBJ1-4; 8 bases align to TRBD1. Germline assignment: CDR1 SNHLY and CDR2 FYNNEI. The ends lost 4 bases at V and 0 bases at J; junction bases unmatched: 10. The CDR3 sequence is 18 residues long. The CDR3 DNA follows: TGTGCCAGCAGTGGTCCGGTGAACAGGGGGGCAACTAATGAAAAACTGTTTTTT. Translated, it gives CASSGPVNRGATNEKLFF.

J is TRBJ2-7 and V is TRBV18; 7 nucleotides line up with TRBD2. J was trimmed by 2 bases and V by 0 bases; bases with no gene match: 7. Germline CDR1 KGHSH, CDR2 LQKENI. The CDR3 runs 16 residues. CDR3: CASSPPERGLTYEQYF. The CDR3 region has the DNA TGTGCCAGCTCACCACCGGAGCGGGGCCTCACCTACGAGCAGTACTTC.

The rearrangement uses TRBV28 and TRBJ1-6; D unresolved. Trimming left V 1 base short and J 3 bases short, with 13 bases between. CDR1 is MDHEN and CDR2 is SYDVKM in the germline V gene. CDR3 length equals 17 residues. The CDR3 loop reads CASSLLSGVGYNSPLHF. CDR3 nucleotides: TGTGCCAGCAGTTTATTGTCCGGGGTTGGCTATAATTCACCCCTCCACTTT.

This clone appeared a single time. The chain is built from TRBV18 and TRBJ1-1; weak D call: TRBD1 (6 bases). Trimming cost V 0 bases and J 4 bases, with 15 bases left between them. CDR3 length: 16 residues. Germline-derived CDR1 and CDR2 are KGHSH and LQKENI. CDR3 in amino acids: CASSPPGTEQGTEAFF. CDR3 DNA: TGTGCCAGCTCACCACCCGGCACTGAACAGGGCACTGAAGCTTTCTTT.

The genes are TRBV5-4 and TRBJ1-1; 8 bases fit TRBD1. Germline CDR1 reads SGHNT; CDR2 reads YYREEE (reference sequence). The CDR3 contains 15 residues. V was pared by 3 bases and J by 3 bases, with 7 bases of the junction left unmatched. This CDR3 is CASSSGQVVHTEAFF. The CDR3 DNA reads TGTGCCAGCAGCTCGGGACAGGTAGTACACACTGAAGCTTTCTTT.

This clone was observed a single time. J is TRBJ2-1 and V is TRBV7-9; D is possibly TRBD2 (5 bases). CDR1 SEHNR and CDR2 FQNEAQ come from the germline V gene (reference sequence). V was cut by 1 base and J by 5 bases, with 12 bases left in between. The CDR3 consists of 15 residues. DNA of the CDR3: TGTGCCAGCAGCTTAGGGACTTACCGGCACAATGAGCAGTTCTTC. Translated: CASSLGTYRHNEQFF. The full variable domain, with the rest looked up from reference TRBV7-9 and TRBJ2-1, is DTGVSQNPRHKITKRGQNVTFRCDPISEHNRLYWYRQTLGQGPEFLTYFQNEAQLEKSRLLSDRFSAERPKGSFSTLEIQRTEQGDSAMYLCASSLGTYRHNEQFFGPGTRLTVL.

The V gene is TRBV5-4, the J gene TRBJ2-2, with a tentative D call TRBD2 (6 bases). The CDR3 is made up of 15 amino acids. Germline CDR1 is SGHNT and CDR2 is YYREEE (reference sequence). With 4 bases removed from V and 0 bases from J, the gap between germline ends came to 10 bases. The CDR3 protein is CASSPGGANTGELFF. Here the CDR3 DNA reads TGTGCCAGCAGCCCCGGGGGAGCGAACACCGGGGAGCTGTTTTTT.